These T cell receptor beta chains were read from a single sample in a study of OX40 agonist ivuxolimab in advanced cancers. Clones were read by immunoSEQ multiplex PCR, and TCRdb kept only the in-frame ones, dropping some. The sample contains some 67,000 clones, around 85% of which appear only once. The sequencing used CD4+ or CD8+ T cells sorted from blood, collected in a trial of the OX40 agonist ivuxolimab. These TCRs come from an adult with an advanced solid tumor such as melanoma, head and neck, liver or kidney cancer. Each CDR3 is given with its conserved first and last residue. The order of the fields is D gene, clone size, J gene, V gene, CDR3 DNA, CDR3 protein. D genes are given only for firm matches. Not every row has a clone size; where given, it reads once, few, many or a size class.

>TRBD1|.|TRBJ2-5|TRBV18
TGTGCCAGCTCACTATCCGGGACAGGGGGCAGGGAGACCCAGTACTTC
CASSLSGTGGRETQYF
>.|.|TRBJ2-7|TRBV28
TGTGCCAGCAGCTTACCCCGTGGGGGAAGGTACGAGCAGTACTTC
CASSLPRGGRYEQYF
>.|.|TRBJ2-2|TRBV15
TGTGCCACCAGCAGAGACCCAGGGACCGGGGAGCTGTTTTTT
CATSRDPGTGELFF
>TRBD1|few|TRBJ1-5|TRBV15
TGTGCCACCAGCAGAGATGACAGGGGGGGTCAGCCCCAGCATTTT
CATSRDDRGGQPQHF
>.|.|TRBJ2-7|TRBV6-5
TGTGCCAGCAGTTACTCGATAAGCAGGGGGGGCTACGAGCAGTACTTC
CASSYSISRGGYEQYF
>TRBD2|.|TRBJ2-7|TRBV11-2
TGTGCCAGCAGCTTAGCGTCTGCGGGAGGGTACGAGCAGTACTTC
CASSLASAGGYEQYF
>TRBD2|.|TRBJ2-1|TRBV9
TGTGCCAGCAGCGTCCCCCTGTGGGCGGGAGGATACGGTGAGCAGTTCTTC
CASSVPLWAGGYGEQFF
>TRBD1|.|TRBJ1-2|TRBV7-9
TGTGCCAGCAGCCCCGGGACAGCCCTTAACTATGGCTACACCTTC
CASSPGTALNYGYTF
>.|.|TRBJ1-2|TRBV5-4
TGTGCCAGCAGCTTTCAAGGGAGCTATGGCTACACCTTC
CASSFQGSYGYTF
>.|few|TRBJ2-1|TRBV7-9
TGTGCCTGCCCCGCCGGTGGCTCCTACAATGAGCAGTTCTTC
CACPAGGSYNEQFF
>.|.|TRBJ2-7|TRBV5-6
TGTGCCAGCAGCGCAGGTCCAGGGTTAAACGAGCAGTACTTC
CASSAGPGLNEQYF
>.|.|TRBJ1-2|TRBV12-5
TGTGCTAGTGGTTTGGAGAGCTATGGCTACACCTTC
CASGLESYGYTF
>.|.|TRBJ2-6|TRBV2
TGTGCCAGCAGGGGGGACTCTGGGGCCAACGTCCTGACTTTC
CASRGDSGANVLTF
>.|once|TRBJ1-5|TRBV2
TGTGCCAGCAGTGGTTCGGGAGGCAATCAGCCCCAGCATTTT
CASSGSGGNQPQHF
>TRBD1|.|TRBJ1-5|TRBV7-9
TGTGCCAGCAACCGACAGGGGGAGCCCCAGCATTTT
CASNRQGEPQHF
>TRBD1|.|TRBJ2-1|TRBV5-1
TGCGCCAGCAGCTCGCAGGGGGCTTACTACAATGAGCAGTTCTTC
CASSSQGAYYNEQFF
>.|.|TRBJ2-1|TRBV10-3
TGTGCCATCAGACACGGGGCGGTCTACAATGAGCAGTTCTTC
CAIRHGAVYNEQFF
>.|.|TRBJ2-3|TRBV19
TGTGCCAGTAGTATAGATGGGGCTTGGAACACAGATACGCAGTATTTT
CASSIDGAWNTDTQYF
>.|.|TRBJ1-6|TRBV7-8
TGTGCCAGCAGCTTAACTCCTACGGCACCTTTATTTGGACCCCTCCACTTT
CASSLTPTAPLFGPLHF
>.|few|TRBJ2-3|TRBV7-2
TGTGCCAGCAGGGGCTCCGGGACAACCAAGGCAGATACGCAGTATTTT
CASRGSGTTKADTQYF
>.|.|TRBJ1-6|TRBV2
TGTGCCAGCAGAGGACATCCGGACCGTAATTCACCCCTCCACTTT
CASRGHPDRNSPLHF
>.|.|TRBJ1-2|TRBV5-1
TGCGCCAGCAGCTTGGGGGCAGCCAACTATGGCTACACCTTC
CASSLGAANYGYTF
>.|.|TRBJ2-7|TRBV30
TGTGCCTGGAGTGTCCCCCTCAAGCCCAGCTCCTACGAGCAGTACTTC
CAWSVPLKPSSYEQYF
>.|.|TRBJ2-7|TRBV10-3
TGTGCCATCAGTGATATCGGGGAGCAGTACTTC
CAISDIGEQYF
>TRBD2|.|TRBJ2-7|TRBV27
TGTGCCAGCAGTTCACATAGCCGAGCGGGAGGCTACGAGCAGTACTTC
CASSSHSRAGGYEQYF
>.|.|TRBJ1-5|TRBV6-6
TGTGCCAGCAGCCAACCAGCTGAAAATCAGCCCCAGCATTTT
CASSQPAENQPQHF
>.|.|TRBJ1-4|TRBV28
TGTGCCAGCAAAGGCAGGACCCATGAAAAACTGTTTTTT
CASKGRTHEKLFF
>TRBD1|.|TRBJ2-5|TRBV18
TGTGCCAGCTCGCCTGGACAGGGGGCGAGGGAGACCCAGTACTTC
CASSPGQGARETQYF
>TRBD1|.|TRBJ1-2|TRBV5-4
TGTGCCAGCAGCTTGGGGGTAACAGGGGTCGGCGGCTACACCTTC
CASSLGVTGVGGYTF
>.|.|TRBJ2-4|TRBV5-1
TGCGCCAGCAGCTTACAGGGTCAAATGGAAAACATTCAGTACTTC
CASSLQGQMENIQYF
>TRBD2|.|TRBJ2-1|TRBV7-9
TGTGCCAGCAGTGTTCGGCGGGGGTCCTCCTACAATGAGCAGTTCTTC
CASSVRRGSSYNEQFF
>.|.|TRBJ1-1|TRBV7-2
TGTGCCAGCAGCTTAGGGGCGATGAACACTGAAGCTTTCTTT
CASSLGAMNTEAFF
>TRBD2|few|TRBJ2-7|TRBV7-6
TGTGCCAGCAGCGCCATAGCGGGGTCCGAGCAGTACTTC
CASSAIAGSEQYF
>TRBD1|few|TRBJ1-1|TRBV11-2
TGTGCCAGCAGCTCCCCCTACAGGGGGGACACTGAAGCTTTCTTT
CASSSPYRGDTEAFF
>TRBD2|.|TRBJ2-7|TRBV29-1
TGCAGCGTTGAGACGACAGCGGGGGAGCAGTACTTC
CSVETTAGEQYF
>TRBD2|few|TRBJ2-3|TRBV7-2
TGTGCCAGCAGCTTAGGGACTAGCCCTGATACGCAGTATTTT
CASSLGTSPDTQYF
>.|.|TRBJ1-4|TRBV5-4
TGTGCCAGCAGCTCGGCCGTGACCCGCGAAAAACTGTTTTTT
CASSSAVTREKLFF
>.|.|TRBJ1-5|TRBV4-2
TGTGCCAGCAGCCAATATTCGGGGGCCACGAATCAGCCCCAGCATTTT
CASSQYSGATNQPQHF
>TRBD1|.|TRBJ2-4|TRBV11-3
TGTGCCAGCAGCCCTGGGACAGGGGGAACCAAAAACATTCAGTACTTC
CASSPGTGGTKNIQYF
>TRBD1|.|TRBJ1-1|TRBV27
TGTGCCAGCAGTCCTCGACAGGGACGTCCCTCGAACACTGAAGCTTTCTTT
CASSPRQGRPSNTEAFF
>.|.|TRBJ1-6|TRBV2
TGTGCCACTGGATCGGGGCCACCCCTCCACTTT
CATGSGPPLHF
>.|.|TRBJ2-2|TRBV5-1
TGCGCCAGCCAGACCGAAGGGGTAGGGGAGCTGTTTTTT
CASQTEGVGELFF
>.|.|TRBJ1-2|TRBV19
TGTGCCAGTAGTGCCGGTGGGGTTGGGATGAGCTATGGCTACACCTTC
CASSAGGVGMSYGYTF
>.|.|TRBJ2-5|TRBV9
TGTGCCAGCAGCCCCATGCGCGGAGCCCAAGAGACCCAGTACTTC
CASSPMRGAQETQYF
>.|few|TRBJ1-2|TRBV6-5
TGTGCCAGCAGTTACTCGGGGGGTGGCTACACCTTC
CASSYSGGGYTF
>.|.|TRBJ1-6|TRBV16
TGTGCCAGCAGCCAATCAGGGTTTTCACCCCTCCACTTT
CASSQSGFSPLHF
>.|.|TRBJ1-5|TRBV28
TGTGCCAGCAGTGATGGGACCAGCAATCAGCCCCAGCATTTT
CASSDGTSNQPQHF
>TRBD1|.|TRBJ2-7|TRBV11-3
TGTGCCAGCACCGTAACAGGGGGCACGATTAACGAGCAGTACTTC
CASTVTGGTINEQYF
>.|.|TRBJ1-6|TRBV2
TGTGCCAGTACTACCGGGACTAATAATTCACCCCTCCACTTT
CASTTGTNNSPLHF
>TRBD1|.|TRBJ2-7|TRBV7-2
TGTGCCAGCAGCTCCTACGGGACAGGGAACTACGAGCAGTACTTC
CASSSYGTGNYEQYF
>.|.|TRBJ1-3|TRBV2
TGTGCCAGCAGCTACCCACAGACGGGTCCTGGAAACACCATATATTTT
CASSYPQTGPGNTIYF
>.|once|TRBJ1-2|TRBV9
TGTGCCAGCAGCCCCGGGGAAGCTATCTATGGCTACACCTTC
CASSPGEAIYGYTF
>.|.|TRBJ1-2|TRBV6-5
TGTGCCAGCAGTTACGGAATCCCTAACTATGGCTACACCTTC
CASSYGIPNYGYTF
>TRBD1|.|TRBJ1-3|TRBV10-3
TGTGCCATCAGTGCCCAGCCTGGGACAGGGGGCGAGGGCTCTGGAAACACCATATATTTT
CAISAQPGTGGEGSGNTIYF
>TRBD1|.|TRBJ1-1|TRBV27
TGTGCCAGCAGTCCCCTGGACAGGGGGAACACTGAAGCTTTCTTT
CASSPLDRGNTEAFF
>.|.|TRBJ2-1|TRBV5-8
TGTGCCAGCACCTCGGCAGGGTACTCCTACAATGAGCAGTTCTTC
CASTSAGYSYNEQFF